This record concerns one T cell receptor beta chain sequence. Its antigen is not known. The data stem from a study of post-analysis software for immune sequencing data. The study, taken as a whole, reports: Patients carried several TRBV segments more frequently than controls did, and TRBV5-6, TRBV5-1 and TRBV20-1 were among them. Compared against controls, patients with multiple sclerosis displayed significantly lower normalized Chao1 diversity. Batch-mates among the samples co-clustered strongly by F measure.

cDNA libraries for TCR beta contained unique molecular identifiers. Each batch of about 0.95 to 10 million T cells produced 400,000 to 650,000 cDNA molecules. TCRdb re-derived calls from the PCR reads in MiXCR, one entry per CDR3 protein. The data hold about 770,000 distinct CDR3 sequences, with 40% to 55% observed a single time. V lost 11 bases to trimming and J lost 2 bases, with 13 bases between them. Germline assignment: CDR1 MDHEN and CDR2 SYDVKM. CDR3 size: 13 residues. Sequencing input: blood. The rearrangement uses TRBV28 and TRBJ1-3; no firm D call. The sequence was obtained from a girl under 18 with multiple sclerosis. DNA of the CDR3: TGTGCCTCACAGAGGGCCCCTGGAAACACCATATATTTT. It is translated as CASQRAPGNTIYF. Based on the CDR3 plus reference TRBV28 and TRBJ1-3, the full variable domain is DVKVTQSSRYLVKRTGEKVFLECVQDMDHENMFWYRQDPGLGLRLIYFSYDVKMKEKGDIPEGYSVSREKKERFSLILESASTNQTSMYLCASQRAPGNTIYFGEGSWLTVV.